This entry is about one T cell receptor beta chain. Its antigen is currently unknown. Expressed TCRB transcripts got sequenced, as all isolated RNA was reverse transcribed. TCRdb keeps only in-frame clones here, not all; method: immunoSEQ multiplex PCR. The sample holds about 160,000 clones, about 8.1% seen once. V lost 5 bases and J lost 4, with 8 bases in between. The CDR3 extends over 12 amino acids. Germline-derived CDR1 and CDR2 are SGHAT and FQDESV (reference sequence). The sample belongs to a study of beta chain features in type 1 diabetes. Study-level background: Across the samples, roughly 99 million sorted cells were examined in total.

Study observations and caveats: A pattern of fewer insertions and more deletions at VDJ junctions was seen in type 1 diabetes patients. It was not settled here whether HLA type affects TCRB rearrangement.

The V call is TRBV11-1, the J call TRBJ1-1; D is ambiguous. Source material: central memory CD4+ T cells from blood. The origin of this receptor is a man aged 18-30 years in good health. CDR3 sequence reads: CASSPESTEAFF. DNA for the CDR3: TGTGCCAGCAGCCCCGAGTCCACTGAAGCTTTCTTT.